This TCR beta chain comes out of a study of blood T cells in healthy people across ages. Study details: When template switching was applied, about one barcoded beta molecule was captured per two T cells.

Study outcomes and limitations: Bulk PBMC profiling left naive and antigen-experienced comparisons inconclusive.

This clonotype was seen at least ten times. What it binds is not known. PCR was performed a second time for about 6 to 12 cycles using a sample-barcoded 5' primer and a J-beta primer mix. TCRdb processed the 5' RACE reads anew with MiXCR; each CDR3 protein has one entry. Of about 1.6 million distinct CDR3 sequences in the sample, around 36% were seen once. The V gene end was trimmed by 1 base and the J gene end by 1 base; junction bases not matched to a gene: 6. The CDR3 consists of 16 residues. CDR1 and CDR2 (germline): LGHNA, YNFKEQ. The sample was blood. This sequence joins TRBV4-2 and TRBJ2-7, with 8 bases identical to TRBD2. The receptor was isolated from a woman in her 30s in good health. CDR3 in DNA: TGTGCCAGCAGCCAAGGCGGAACGGGAGGGTCCTACGAGCAGTACTTC. This gives the protein CASSQGGTGGSYEQYF.